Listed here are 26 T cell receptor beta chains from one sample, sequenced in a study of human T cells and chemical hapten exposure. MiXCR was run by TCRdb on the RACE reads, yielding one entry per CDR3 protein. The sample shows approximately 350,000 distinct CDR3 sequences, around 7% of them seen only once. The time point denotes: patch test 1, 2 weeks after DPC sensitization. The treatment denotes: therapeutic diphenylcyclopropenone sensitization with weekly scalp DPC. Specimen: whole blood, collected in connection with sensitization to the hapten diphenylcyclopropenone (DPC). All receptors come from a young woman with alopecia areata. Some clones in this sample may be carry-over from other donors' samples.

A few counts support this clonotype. This chain's CDR3 is CASSLRSGVSGGGELFF. The CDR3 nucleotides read TGTGCCAGCAGCTTACGGAGCGGGGTTAGCGGAGGCGGGGAGCTGTTTTTT. The V and J genes are TRBV6-5 and TRBJ2-2, with 7 bases identical to TRBD2. Germline V gives CDR1 MNHEY, CDR2 SVGAGI. This CDR3 is built from 17 residues. The J segment lost 7 bases and the V segment lost 6 bases, leaving 17 bases of the junction unmatched.

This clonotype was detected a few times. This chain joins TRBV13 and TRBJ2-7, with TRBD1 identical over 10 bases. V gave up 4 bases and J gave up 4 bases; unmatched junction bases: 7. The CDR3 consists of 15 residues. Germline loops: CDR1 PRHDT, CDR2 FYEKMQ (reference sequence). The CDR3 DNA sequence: TGTGCCAGCAGCTATGGAGGACAGGGGGTATACGAGCAGTACTTC. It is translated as CASSYGGQGVYEQYF.

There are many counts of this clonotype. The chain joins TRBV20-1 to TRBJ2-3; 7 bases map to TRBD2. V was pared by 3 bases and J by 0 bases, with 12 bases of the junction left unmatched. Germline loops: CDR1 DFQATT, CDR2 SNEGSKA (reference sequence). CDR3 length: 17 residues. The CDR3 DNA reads TGCAGTGCTAGTATAACTAGCGCGTCCATAAGCACAGATACGCAGTATTTT. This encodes CSASITSASISTDTQYF.

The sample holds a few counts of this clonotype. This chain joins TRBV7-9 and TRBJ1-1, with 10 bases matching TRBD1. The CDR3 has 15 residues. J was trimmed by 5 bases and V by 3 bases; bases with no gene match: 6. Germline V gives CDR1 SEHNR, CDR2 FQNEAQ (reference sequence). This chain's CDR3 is CASSLRGQGNTEAFF. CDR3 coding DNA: TGTGCCAGCAGCTTGAGGGGACAGGGGAATACTGAAGCTTTCTTT.

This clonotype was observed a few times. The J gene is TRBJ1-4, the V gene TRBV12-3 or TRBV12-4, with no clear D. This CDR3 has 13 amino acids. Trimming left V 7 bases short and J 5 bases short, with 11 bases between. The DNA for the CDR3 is TGTGCCAGCAAGAGCCAAGGAAATGAAAAACTGTTTTTT. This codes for CASKSQGNEKLFF.

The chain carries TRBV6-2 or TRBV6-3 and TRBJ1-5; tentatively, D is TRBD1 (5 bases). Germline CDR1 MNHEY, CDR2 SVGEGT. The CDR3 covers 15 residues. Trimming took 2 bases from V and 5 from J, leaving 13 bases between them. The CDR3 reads CASSYGGKGDQPQHF. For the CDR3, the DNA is TGTGCCAGCAGTTACGGAGGGAAAGGGGATCAGCCCCAGCATTTT.

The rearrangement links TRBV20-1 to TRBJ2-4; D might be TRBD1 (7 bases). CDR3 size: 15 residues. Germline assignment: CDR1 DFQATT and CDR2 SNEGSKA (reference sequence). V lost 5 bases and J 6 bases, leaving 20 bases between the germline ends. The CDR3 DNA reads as TGCAGTGCTGGGACAGTTAGCCCCGGGGGAAACATTCAGTACTTC. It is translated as CSAGTVSPGGNIQYF.

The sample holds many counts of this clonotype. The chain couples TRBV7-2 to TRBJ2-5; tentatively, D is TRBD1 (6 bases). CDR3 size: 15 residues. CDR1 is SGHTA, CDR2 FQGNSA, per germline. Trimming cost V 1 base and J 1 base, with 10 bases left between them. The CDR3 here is CASSLVGGFQETQYF. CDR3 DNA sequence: TGTGCCAGCAGCTTAGTAGGGGGATTCCAAGAGACCCAGTACTTC.

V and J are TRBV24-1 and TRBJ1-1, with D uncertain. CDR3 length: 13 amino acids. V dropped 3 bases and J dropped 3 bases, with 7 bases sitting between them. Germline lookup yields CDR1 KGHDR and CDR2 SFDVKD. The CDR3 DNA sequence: TGTGCCACCAGTGATCCTGAGGACACTGAAGCTTTCTTT. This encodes CATSDPEDTEAFF.

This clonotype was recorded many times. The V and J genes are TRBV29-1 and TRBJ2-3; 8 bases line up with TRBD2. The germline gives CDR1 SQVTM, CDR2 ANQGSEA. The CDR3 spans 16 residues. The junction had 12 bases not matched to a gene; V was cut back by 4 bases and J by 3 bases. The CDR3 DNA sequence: TGCAGCGTTGCGAAGCTAGCGGGTGTGGGTACAGATACGCAGTATTTT. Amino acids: CSVAKLAGVGTDTQYF.

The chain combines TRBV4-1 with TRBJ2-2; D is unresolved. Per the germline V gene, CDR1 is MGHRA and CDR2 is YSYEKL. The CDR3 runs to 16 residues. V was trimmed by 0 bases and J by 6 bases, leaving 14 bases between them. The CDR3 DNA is TGCGCCAGCAGCCAAGACTATCTCCCTGTCGCCGGGGAGCTGTTTTTT. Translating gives CASSQDYLPVAGELFF.

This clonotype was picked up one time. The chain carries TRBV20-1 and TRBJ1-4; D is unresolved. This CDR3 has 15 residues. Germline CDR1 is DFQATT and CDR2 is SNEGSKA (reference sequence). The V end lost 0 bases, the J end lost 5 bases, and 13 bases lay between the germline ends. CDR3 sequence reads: CSARDHGRTNEKLFF. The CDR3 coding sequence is TGCAGTGCTAGAGATCATGGCAGGACGAATGAAAAACTGTTTTTT.

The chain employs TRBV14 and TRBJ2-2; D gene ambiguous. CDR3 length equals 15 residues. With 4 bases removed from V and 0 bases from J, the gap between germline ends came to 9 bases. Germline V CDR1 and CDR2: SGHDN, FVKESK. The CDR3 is CASSPYPANTGELFF. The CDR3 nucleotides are TGTGCCAGCAGCCCCTACCCCGCGAACACCGGGGAGCTGTTTTTT.

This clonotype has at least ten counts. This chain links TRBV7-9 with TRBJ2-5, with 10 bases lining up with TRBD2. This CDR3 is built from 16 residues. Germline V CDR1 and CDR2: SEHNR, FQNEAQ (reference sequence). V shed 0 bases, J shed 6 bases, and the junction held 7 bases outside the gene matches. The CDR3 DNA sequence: TGTGCCAGCAGCTTAGCAAGCGGGGGGGCCCTGAAGACCCAGTACTTC. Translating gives CASSLASGGALKTQYF.

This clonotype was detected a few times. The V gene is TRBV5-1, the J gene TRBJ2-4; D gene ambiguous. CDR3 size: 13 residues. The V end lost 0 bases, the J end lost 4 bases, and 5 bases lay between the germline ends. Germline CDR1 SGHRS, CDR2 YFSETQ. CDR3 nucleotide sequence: TGCGCCAGCAGCTTGGACGGGAAAAACATTCAGTACTTC. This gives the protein CASSLDGKNIQYF.

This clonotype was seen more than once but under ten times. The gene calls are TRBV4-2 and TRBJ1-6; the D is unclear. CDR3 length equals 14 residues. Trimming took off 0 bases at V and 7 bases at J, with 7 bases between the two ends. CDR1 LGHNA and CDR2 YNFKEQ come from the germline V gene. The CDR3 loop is CASSQDVENSPLHF. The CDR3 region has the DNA TGTGCCAGCAGCCAAGATGTCGAAAATTCACCCCTCCACTTT.

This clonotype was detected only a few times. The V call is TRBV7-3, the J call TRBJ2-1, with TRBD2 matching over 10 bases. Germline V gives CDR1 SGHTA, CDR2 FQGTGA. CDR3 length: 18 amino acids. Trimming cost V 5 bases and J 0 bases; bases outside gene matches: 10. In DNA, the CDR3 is TGTGCCAGCAGCCCTGCCCTAGCGGGGGCAGGCTCCTACAATGAGCAGTTCTTC. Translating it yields CASSPALAGAGSYNEQFF.

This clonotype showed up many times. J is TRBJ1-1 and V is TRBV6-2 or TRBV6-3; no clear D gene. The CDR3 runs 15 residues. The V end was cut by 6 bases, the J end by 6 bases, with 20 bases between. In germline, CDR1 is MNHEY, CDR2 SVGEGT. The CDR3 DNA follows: TGTGCCAGCAGACGCCCCGGGGAGGGCGTTTCTGAAGCTTTCTTT. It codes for CASRRPGEGVSEAFF.

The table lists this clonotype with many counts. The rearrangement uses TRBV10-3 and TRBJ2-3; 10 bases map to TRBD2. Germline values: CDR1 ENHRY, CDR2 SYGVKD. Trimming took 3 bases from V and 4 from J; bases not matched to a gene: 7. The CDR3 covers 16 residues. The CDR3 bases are TGTGCCATCAGTGAACAGCGGGGGGGCGTTGCAGATACGCAGTATTTT. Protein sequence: CAISEQRGGVADTQYF.

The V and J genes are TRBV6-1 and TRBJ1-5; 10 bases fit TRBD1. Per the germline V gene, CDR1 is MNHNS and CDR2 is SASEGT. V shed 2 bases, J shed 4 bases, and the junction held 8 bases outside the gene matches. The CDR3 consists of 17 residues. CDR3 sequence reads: CASSERKAGQGNQPQHF. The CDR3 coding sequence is TGTGCCAGCAGTGAACGTAAAGCGGGACAGGGGAATCAGCCCCAGCATTTT.

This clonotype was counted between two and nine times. The DNA of the CDR3 is TGCGCCAGCAGCCCTAGCGATTACAATGAGCAGTTCTTC. Protein: CASSPSDYNEQFF. The chain recombines TRBV4-3 with TRBJ2-1, with D tentatively TRBD2 (6 bases). Germline V gene lookup returns CDR1 LGHNA and CDR2 YSLEER. The CDR3 totals 13 residues. Trimming cost V 4 bases and J 4 bases, with 8 bases left between them.

In nucleotides, the CDR3 is TGTGCTCAGGGGTTGAACACCGGGGAGCTGTTTTTT. It is translated as CAQGLNTGELFF. This chain connects TRBV28 to TRBJ2-2, with a possible D match to TRBD1 (6 bases). This CDR3 has 12 amino acids. Germline lookup yields CDR1 MDHEN and CDR2 SYDVKM.

The CDR3 region is CASRARDGATNEKLFF. The CDR3 DNA reads TGTGCCAGCAGGGCCCGGGACGGTGCAACTAATGAAAAACTGTTTTTT. The rearrangement links TRBV12-3 or TRBV12-4 to TRBJ1-4, with D possibly TRBD1 on 5 matching bases. This CDR3 contains 16 residues. V was shortened by 6 bases and J by 0 bases, with 14 bases between the two germline ends.

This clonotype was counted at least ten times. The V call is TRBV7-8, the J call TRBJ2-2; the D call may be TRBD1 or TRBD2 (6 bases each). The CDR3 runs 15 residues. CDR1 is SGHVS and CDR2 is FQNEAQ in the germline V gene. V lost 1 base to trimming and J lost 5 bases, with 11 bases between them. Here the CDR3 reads CASSLDRAGTGELFF. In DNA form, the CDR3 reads TGTGCCAGCAGCTTAGACAGGGCGGGAACCGGGGAGCTGTTTTTT.

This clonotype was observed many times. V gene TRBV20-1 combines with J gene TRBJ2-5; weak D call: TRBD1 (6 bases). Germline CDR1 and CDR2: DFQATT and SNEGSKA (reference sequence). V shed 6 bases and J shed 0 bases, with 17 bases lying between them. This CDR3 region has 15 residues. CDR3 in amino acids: CSAEGTQEYQETQYF. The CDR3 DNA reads TGCAGTGCCGAGGGGACACAGGAGTACCAAGAGACCCAGTACTTC.

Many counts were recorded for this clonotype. The CDR3 region has the DNA TGTGCCAGCAGACAGGGGCAGGCGTACGAGCAGTACTTC. This codes for CASRQGQAYEQYF. The J gene is TRBJ2-7, the V gene TRBV6-5, with TRBD1 identical over 7 bases. The ends lost 6 bases at V and 4 bases at J; junction bases unmatched: 6. The CDR3 consists of 13 residues. Germline-derived CDR1 and CDR2 are MNHEY and SVGAGI.